Listed below are T cell receptor beta chains from one sample, sequenced in a study of blood T cells in healthy people across ages. TCRdb reprocessed the 5' RACE reads via MiXCR and lists one record per CDR3 protein. The sample lists approximately 1,000,000 distinct CDR3 sequences, 45% seen once, with approximately 19% in the top ten. The sequenced material came from blood. These receptors came from a woman aged 55-70 years in good health. The CDR3 runs from the conserved cysteine through the conserved F or W. D genes are given only for firm matches. Clone size, where shown, is once, few, many, or a class for clones that have expanded.

j_gene: TRBJ2-5
v_gene: TRBV28
len: 14
abundance: NA
d_gene: NA
CDR3nt: TGTGCCAGCAGCACGTCAGCCGAAGGGAAGACCCAGTACTTC
CDR3aa: CASSTSAEGKTQYF

j_gene: TRBJ2-5
v_gene: TRBV6-2/TRBV6-3
len: 16
abundance: NA
d_gene: TRBD1
CDR3nt: TGTGCCAGCAGTTACTCCTGGACAGGGGATGGAGAGACCCAGTACTTC
CDR3aa: CASSYSWTGDGETQYF

j_gene: TRBJ2-7
v_gene: TRBV27
len: 14
abundance: NA
d_gene: TRBD1
CDR3nt: TGTGCCAGCAGTTTATATGGGACAGGGGGCGAGCAGTACTTC
CDR3aa: CASSLYGTGGEQYF

j_gene: TRBJ2-7
v_gene: TRBV6-1
len: 15
abundance: NA
d_gene: NA
CDR3nt: TGTGCCAGCAGTGACTTAGGAACGTTCCCCTACGAGCAGTACTTC
CDR3aa: CASSDLGTFPYEQYF

j_gene: TRBJ2-5
v_gene: TRBV12-3/TRBV12-4
len: 13
abundance: NA
d_gene: NA
CDR3nt: TGTGCCAGCAGTTTACTACTACAAGAGACCCAGTACTTC
CDR3aa: CASSLLLQETQYF

j_gene: TRBJ2-7
v_gene: TRBV27
len: 15
abundance: few
d_gene: TRBD2
CDR3nt: TGTGCCACCAAAAGGACTAGCGGGACATCCTACGAGCAGTACTTC
CDR3aa: CATKRTSGTSYEQYF

j_gene: TRBJ1-2
v_gene: TRBV12-3/TRBV12-4
len: 14
abundance: NA
d_gene: NA
CDR3nt: TGTGCCAGCAACTTGTCGGGGGGTGCCTATGGCTACACCTTC
CDR3aa: CASNLSGGAYGYTF

j_gene: TRBJ1-5
v_gene: TRBV20-1
len: 15
abundance: NA
d_gene: NA
CDR3nt: TGCAGCGCTTTCCGGGACGGAGATGACAATCCGCCCCAGCATTTT
CDR3aa: CSAFRDGDDNPPQHF

j_gene: TRBJ1-6
v_gene: TRBV25-1
len: 14
abundance: few
d_gene: TRBD1
CDR3nt: TGTGCCAGCAGGCAGACAGGGGATGGTTCACCCCTCCACTTT
CDR3aa: CASRQTGDGSPLHF

j_gene: TRBJ1-1
v_gene: TRBV29-1
len: 15
abundance: NA
d_gene: NA
CDR3nt: TGCAGCCTTTCCACCCAGGGAGGGCAGGACACTGAAGCTTTCTTT
CDR3aa: CSLSTQGGQDTEAFF

j_gene: TRBJ2-1
v_gene: TRBV20-1
len: 18
abundance: NA
d_gene: TRBD2
CDR3nt: TGCAGTGCTAGAGATCGAACTAGCGGGAGCCTCACCTACAATGAGCAGTTCTTC
CDR3aa: CSARDRTSGSLTYNEQFF

j_gene: TRBJ2-5
v_gene: TRBV10-3
len: 18
abundance: NA
d_gene: TRBD2
CDR3nt: TGTGCCATCAGTGGTTGGCTTAGTTTGGCTAGCGGCCAAGAGACCCAGTACTTC
CDR3aa: CAISGWLSLASGQETQYF

j_gene: TRBJ2-5
v_gene: TRBV28
len: 17
abundance: NA
d_gene: TRBD1
CDR3nt: TGTGCCAGCAGTTTAGACGGCAGGGGGCGCCCTAGAAAGACCCAGTACTTC
CDR3aa: CASSLDGRGRPRKTQYF

j_gene: TRBJ2-1
v_gene: TRBV10-1
len: 16
abundance: NA
d_gene: TRBD2
CDR3nt: TGCGCCAGCAGTGGCAGGACTAGCGGGAGAAACAATGAGCAGTTCTTC
CDR3aa: CASSGRTSGRNNEQFF

j_gene: TRBJ1-2
v_gene: TRBV27
len: 13
abundance: few
d_gene: NA
CDR3nt: TGTGCCAGCAGTTTATCAGGGTCCGGTGGCTACACCTTC
CDR3aa: CASSLSGSGGYTF

j_gene: TRBJ2-4
v_gene: TRBV20-1
len: 13
abundance: many
d_gene: NA
CDR3nt: TGCAGTGCTTCACAGGGCGCGAAAAACATTCAGTACTTC
CDR3aa: CSASQGAKNIQYF

j_gene: TRBJ2-7
v_gene: TRBV20-1
len: 17
abundance: few
d_gene: NA
CDR3nt: TGCAGTGCTAGAGATGCCATCCTTAGCGGTAACTCCTACGAGCAGTACTTC
CDR3aa: CSARDAILSGNSYEQYF

j_gene: TRBJ2-7
v_gene: TRBV20-1
len: 14
abundance: few
d_gene: NA
CDR3nt: TGCAGTGCTAGAGATGTGTCAGGGGCCTACGAGCAGTACTTC
CDR3aa: CSARDVSGAYEQYF

j_gene: TRBJ2-4
v_gene: TRBV20-1
len: 20
abundance: few
d_gene: TRBD2
CDR3nt: TGCAGTGCTAGAGATCTGCGGCTAGCGGGGCTGGGGATAGCCAAAAACATTCAGTACTTC
CDR3aa: CSARDLRLAGLGIAKNIQYF

j_gene: TRBJ1-2
v_gene: TRBV6-5
len: 15
abundance: NA
d_gene: TRBD1
CDR3nt: TGTGCCAGCACCAGCCGACAGGGGAGTATCTATGGCTACACCTTC
CDR3aa: CASTSRQGSIYGYTF

j_gene: TRBJ1-3
v_gene: TRBV6-6
len: 17
abundance: NA
d_gene: NA
CDR3nt: TGTGCCAGCAGCCCGTCTTCGGGAACCCCCTCTGGAAACACCATATATTTT
CDR3aa: CASSPSSGTPSGNTIYF

j_gene: TRBJ2-3
v_gene: TRBV29-1
len: 16
abundance: NA
d_gene: NA
CDR3nt: TGCAGCGTTGAAGATCTAAGGAGCGTCCGCACAGATACGCAGTATTTT
CDR3aa: CSVEDLRSVRTDTQYF

j_gene: TRBJ2-1
v_gene: TRBV4-2
len: 13
abundance: NA
d_gene: NA
CDR3nt: TGTGCCAGCAGCCAAGCGCTAAAGAATGAGCAGTTCTTC
CDR3aa: CASSQALKNEQFF

j_gene: TRBJ2-5
v_gene: TRBV5-5
len: 12
abundance: once
d_gene: NA
CDR3nt: TGTGCCAGCAGCGATATCCAAGAGACCCAGTACTTC
CDR3aa: CASSDIQETQYF

j_gene: TRBJ2-6
v_gene: TRBV10-1
len: 15
abundance: few
d_gene: NA
CDR3nt: TGCGCCAGCAGTGATCAGAAGTCTGGGGCCAACGTCCTGACTTTC
CDR3aa: CASSDQKSGANVLTF

j_gene: TRBJ2-1
v_gene: TRBV11-2
len: 11
abundance: once
d_gene: NA
CDR3nt: TGTGCCAGCACCCTTGCGGCGGAGCAGTTCTTC
CDR3aa: CASTLAAEQFF

j_gene: TRBJ2-7
v_gene: TRBV6-1
len: 13
abundance: NA
d_gene: NA
CDR3nt: TGTGCCAGCAGTGAACGAATATTAAACGAGCAGTACTTC
CDR3aa: CASSERILNEQYF

j_gene: TRBJ2-1
v_gene: TRBV6-1
len: 16
abundance: NA
d_gene: TRBD2
CDR3nt: TGTGCCAGCAGTGAAATGGTAGCGGGAGGGTCAACTGAGCAGTTCTTC
CDR3aa: CASSEMVAGGSTEQFF

j_gene: TRBJ2-5
v_gene: TRBV12-3/TRBV12-4
len: 16
abundance: few
d_gene: TRBD2
CDR3nt: TGTGCCAGCAGCCCCGGACTAGCGGGAGCGGCGGAGACCCAGTACTTC
CDR3aa: CASSPGLAGAAETQYF

j_gene: TRBJ2-7
v_gene: TRBV5-1
len: 15
abundance: NA
d_gene: NA
CDR3nt: TGCGCCAGCAGCTTGGAGGGCAGGGGCCCCTCGGTGCAGTACTTC
CDR3aa: CASSLEGRGPSVQYF

j_gene: TRBJ2-3
v_gene: TRBV10-3
len: 16
abundance: NA
d_gene: TRBD2
CDR3nt: TGTGCCATCAGTTCATCTAGCGGCCCTAGCACAGATACGCAGTATTTT
CDR3aa: CAISSSSGPSTDTQYF

j_gene: TRBJ1-2
v_gene: TRBV28
len: 14
abundance: NA
d_gene: TRBD1
CDR3nt: TGTGCCAGCAGTCCTCCGGGACAGGGCGCGGGCTACACCTTC
CDR3aa: CASSPPGQGAGYTF

j_gene: TRBJ1-1
v_gene: TRBV2
len: 14
abundance: few
d_gene: NA
CDR3nt: TGTGCCAGCAATGCCGTCTATGAAGGCACTGAGGCTTTCTTT
CDR3aa: CASNAVYEGTEAFF

j_gene: TRBJ2-1
v_gene: TRBV18
len: 14
abundance: NA
d_gene: NA
CDR3nt: TGTGCCAGCTCACCACCTGTTGGGTTCAATGAGCAGTTCTTC
CDR3aa: CASSPPVGFNEQFF

j_gene: TRBJ2-7
v_gene: TRBV20-1
len: 17
abundance: NA
d_gene: TRBD2
CDR3nt: TGCAGTGCTAGAGCAGTACTAGCGGGAGGGGGGTCCTACGAGCAGTACTTC
CDR3aa: CSARAVLAGGGSYEQYF

j_gene: TRBJ2-7
v_gene: TRBV29-1
len: 15
abundance: NA
d_gene: TRBD1
CDR3nt: TGCAGCGTTGGTACCTACGCCGGGACAGGGTACGAGCAGTACTTC
CDR3aa: CSVGTYAGTGYEQYF

j_gene: TRBJ2-3
v_gene: TRBV10-3
len: 15
abundance: NA
d_gene: TRBD2
CDR3nt: TGTGCCATCAGTGATCTAGCGGGTGGCACAGATACGCAGTATTTT
CDR3aa: CAISDLAGGTDTQYF

j_gene: TRBJ1-2
v_gene: TRBV24-1
len: 15
abundance: few
d_gene: TRBD1
CDR3nt: TGTGCCACCAGTGATGGACTTCGACAGGGGGGTGGCTACACCTTC
CDR3aa: CATSDGLRQGGGYTF

j_gene: TRBJ1-2
v_gene: TRBV9
len: 11
abundance: few
d_gene: NA
CDR3nt: TGTGCCTCGGAGGCTAACTATGGCTACACCTTC
CDR3aa: CASEANYGYTF

j_gene: TRBJ2-1
v_gene: TRBV7-8
len: 16
abundance: NA
d_gene: TRBD2
CDR3nt: TGTGCCAGCAGCATATCGGGACTAGCGGCTTACAATGAGCAGTTCTTC
CDR3aa: CASSISGLAAYNEQFF

j_gene: TRBJ2-3
v_gene: TRBV6-2/TRBV6-3
len: 16
abundance: NA
d_gene: NA
CDR3nt: TGTGCCGGCAGTTACTCGGGGTGGGGTGCGACAGATACGCAGTATTTT
CDR3aa: CAGSYSGWGATDTQYF

j_gene: TRBJ2-3
v_gene: TRBV6-2/TRBV6-3
len: 15
abundance: NA
d_gene: NA
CDR3nt: TGTGCCAGCAGTTACGGGGGGAGACTCACAGATACGCAGTATTTT
CDR3aa: CASSYGGRLTDTQYF

j_gene: TRBJ2-7
v_gene: TRBV7-8
len: 14
abundance: NA
d_gene: NA
CDR3nt: TGTGCCAGCAGCGGAACAGGGGGGGACTACGAGCAGTACTTC
CDR3aa: CASSGTGGDYEQYF

j_gene: TRBJ2-2
v_gene: TRBV10-1
len: 13
abundance: NA
d_gene: TRBD2
CDR3nt: TGCGCCTCTAGCGGGCCGAACACCGGGGAGCTGTTTTTT
CDR3aa: CASSGPNTGELFF

j_gene: TRBJ2-1
v_gene: TRBV20-1
len: 11
abundance: few
d_gene: NA
CDR3nt: TGCAGTGCTAGATTCCAGCGGCAGTTGTTCTTC
CDR3aa: CSARFQRQLFF

j_gene: TRBJ1-2
v_gene: TRBV28
len: 14
abundance: few
d_gene: NA
CDR3nt: TGTGCCAGCAGCAGGCGGGGACGGATCTATGGCTACACCTTC
CDR3aa: CASSRRGRIYGYTF

j_gene: TRBJ1-5
v_gene: TRBV3-1
len: 15
abundance: few
d_gene: NA
CDR3nt: TGTGCCAGCAGCCCCACCGACGGAAGCAATCAGCCCCAGCATTTT
CDR3aa: CASSPTDGSNQPQHF

j_gene: TRBJ2-1
v_gene: TRBV6-1
len: 15
abundance: NA
d_gene: TRBD2
CDR3nt: TGTGCCAGCATTCTGACTAGCGGGAGTGGATATGAGCAGTTCTTC
CDR3aa: CASILTSGSGYEQFF

j_gene: TRBJ2-3
v_gene: TRBV11-2
len: 15
abundance: many
d_gene: TRBD1
CDR3nt: TGTGCCAGCAGCTTCCGGACAGGGGGCGCAGATACGCAGTATTTT
CDR3aa: CASSFRTGGADTQYF

j_gene: TRBJ2-7
v_gene: TRBV7-9
len: 13
abundance: NA
d_gene: NA
CDR3nt: TGTGCCAGCAGAAGGTATTCAGACAATGAGCAGTACTTC
CDR3aa: CASRRYSDNEQYF

j_gene: TRBJ2-1
v_gene: TRBV6-5
len: 16
abundance: few
d_gene: TRBD1
CDR3nt: TGTGCCAGCGCGAGGGGGCTCCCGGCCACAGGGAATGAGCAGTTCTTC
CDR3aa: CASARGLPATGNEQFF

j_gene: TRBJ2-7
v_gene: TRBV7-2
len: 14
abundance: few
d_gene: TRBD1
CDR3nt: TGTGCCAGCAGCCGGCCAGGGGGTAGCTACGAGCAGTACTTC
CDR3aa: CASSRPGGSYEQYF

j_gene: TRBJ1-1
v_gene: TRBV20-1
len: 13
abundance: NA
d_gene: NA
CDR3nt: TGCAGTGCTCCCAGTACCGTGAACACTGAAGCTTTCTTT
CDR3aa: CSAPSTVNTEAFF

j_gene: TRBJ2-3
v_gene: TRBV10-3
len: 15
abundance: NA
d_gene: NA
CDR3nt: TGTGCCATCAGTGAGTATGACCGAAGCACAGATACGCAGTATTTT
CDR3aa: CAISEYDRSTDTQYF

j_gene: TRBJ2-7
v_gene: TRBV15
len: 14
abundance: NA
d_gene: NA
CDR3nt: TGTGCCACCAGAAAGGGAGGTCCCTCCTACGAGCAGTACTTC
CDR3aa: CATRKGGPSYEQYF

j_gene: TRBJ2-7
v_gene: TRBV29-1
len: 14
abundance: few
d_gene: NA
CDR3nt: TGCAGCGTTGAAGCTAGGGGACACAGCTACGAGCAGTACTTC
CDR3aa: CSVEARGHSYEQYF

j_gene: TRBJ2-1
v_gene: TRBV7-9
len: 16
abundance: NA
d_gene: NA
CDR3nt: TGTGCCAGCAGCCCTCGGGGATTTGGCTCCTACAATGAGCAGTTCTTC
CDR3aa: CASSPRGFGSYNEQFF

j_gene: TRBJ2-1
v_gene: TRBV9
len: 19
abundance: NA
d_gene: TRBD2
CDR3nt: TGTGCCAGCAGCCTCCGACTAGCGGGGGGCCCAAGCTCCTACAATGAGCAGTTCTTC
CDR3aa: CASSLRLAGGPSSYNEQFF